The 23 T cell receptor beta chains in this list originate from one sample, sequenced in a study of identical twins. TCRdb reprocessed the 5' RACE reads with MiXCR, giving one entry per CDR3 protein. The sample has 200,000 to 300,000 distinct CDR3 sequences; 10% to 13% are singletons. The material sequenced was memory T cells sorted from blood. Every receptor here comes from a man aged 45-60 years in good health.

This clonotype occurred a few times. Here the CDR3 reads CASSLGLTGMNTEAFF. The CDR3 DNA is TGTGCCAGCAGCTTGGGTTTAACGGGTATGAACACTGAAGCTTTCTTT. J is TRBJ1-1 and V is TRBV5-6; D gene unclear. The CDR3 length is 16 residues. V lost 0 bases to trimming and J lost 0 bases, with 12 bases between them. Germline CDR1 and CDR2: SGHDT and YYEEEE.

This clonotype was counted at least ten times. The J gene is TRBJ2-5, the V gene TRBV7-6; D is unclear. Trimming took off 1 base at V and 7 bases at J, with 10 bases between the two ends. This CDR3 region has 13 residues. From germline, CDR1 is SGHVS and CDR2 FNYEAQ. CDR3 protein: CASSLDWLGTQYF. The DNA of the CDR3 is TGTGCCAGCAGCTTAGACTGGCTCGGGACCCAGTACTTC.

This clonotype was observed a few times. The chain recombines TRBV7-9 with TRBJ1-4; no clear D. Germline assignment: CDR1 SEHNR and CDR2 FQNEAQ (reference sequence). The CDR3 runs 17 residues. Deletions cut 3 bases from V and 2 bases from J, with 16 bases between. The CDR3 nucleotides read TGTGCCAGCAGCTTTTTTGAGGGCGTCGGCACTAATGAAAAACTGTTTTTT. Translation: CASSFFEGVGTNEKLFF.

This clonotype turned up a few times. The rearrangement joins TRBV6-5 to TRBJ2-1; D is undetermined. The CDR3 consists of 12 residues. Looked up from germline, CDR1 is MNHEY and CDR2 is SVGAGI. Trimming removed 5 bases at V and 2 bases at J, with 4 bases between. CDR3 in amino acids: CASSRAYNEQFF. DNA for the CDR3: TGTGCCAGCAGTCGGGCCTACAATGAGCAGTTCTTC.

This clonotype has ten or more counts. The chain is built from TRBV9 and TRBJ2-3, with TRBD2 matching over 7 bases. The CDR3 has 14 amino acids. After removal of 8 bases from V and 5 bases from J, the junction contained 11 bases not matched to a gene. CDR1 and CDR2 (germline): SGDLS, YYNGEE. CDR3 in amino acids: CASQQAGDLDTQYF. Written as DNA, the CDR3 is TGTGCCAGTCAGCAGGCGGGAGATTTAGATACGCAGTATTTT. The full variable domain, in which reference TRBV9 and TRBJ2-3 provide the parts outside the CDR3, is DSGVTQTPKHLITATGQRVTLRCSPRSGDLSVYWYQQSLDQGLQFLIQYYNGEERAKGNILERFSAQQFPDLHSELNLSSLELGDSALYFCASQQAGDLDTQYFGPGTRLTVL.

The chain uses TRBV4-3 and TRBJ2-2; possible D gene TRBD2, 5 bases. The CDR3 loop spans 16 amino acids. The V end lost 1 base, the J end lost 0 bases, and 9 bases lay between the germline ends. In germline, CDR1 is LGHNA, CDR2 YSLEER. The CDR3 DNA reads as TGCGCCAGCAGCCAAGGGGTTAGCGCGAACACCGGGGAGCTGTTTTTT. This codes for CASSQGVSANTGELFF.

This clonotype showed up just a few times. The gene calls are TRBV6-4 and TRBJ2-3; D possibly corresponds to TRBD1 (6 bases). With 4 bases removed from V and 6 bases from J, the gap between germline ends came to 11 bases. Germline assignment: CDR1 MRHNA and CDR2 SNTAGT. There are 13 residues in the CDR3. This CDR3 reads CASSARTVDTQYF. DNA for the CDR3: TGTGCCAGCAGTGCCCGGACAGTTGATACGCAGTATTTT.

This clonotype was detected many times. The CDR3 sequence is CASSSQGGNQPQHF. For the CDR3, the DNA is TGTGCCAGCAGCTCACAGGGGGGCAATCAGCCCCAGCATTTT. J is TRBJ1-5 and V is TRBV7-9; TRBD1 aligns across 8 bases. The germline gives CDR1 SEHNR, CDR2 FQNEAQ (reference sequence). The CDR3 has 14 amino acids. J was trimmed by 2 bases and V by 4 bases; bases with no gene match: 1.

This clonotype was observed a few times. The CDR3 sequence: CSAPLQGIYEQYF. The CDR3, as DNA: TGCAGTGCCCCTCTACAGGGGATCTACGAGCAGTACTTC. This chain connects TRBV20-1 to TRBJ2-7, with TRBD1 matching over 7 bases. This CDR3 is built from 13 residues. The V gene's germline CDR1 is DFQATT and CDR2 SNEGSKA (reference sequence). V lost 6 bases, J lost 3 bases, and 8 bases stayed unmatched.

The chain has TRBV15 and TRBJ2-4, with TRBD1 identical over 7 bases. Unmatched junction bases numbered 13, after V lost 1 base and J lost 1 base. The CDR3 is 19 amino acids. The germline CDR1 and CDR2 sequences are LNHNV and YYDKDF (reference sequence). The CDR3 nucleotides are TGTGCCACCAGCAGAGGTCCACGTACAGGGGCGCTGGCCAAAAACATTCAGTACTTC. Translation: CATSRGPRTGALAKNIQYF.

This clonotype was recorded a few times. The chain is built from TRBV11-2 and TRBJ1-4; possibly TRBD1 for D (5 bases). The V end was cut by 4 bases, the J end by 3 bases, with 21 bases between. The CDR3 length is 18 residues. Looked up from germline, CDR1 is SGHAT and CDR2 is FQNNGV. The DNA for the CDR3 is TGTGCCAGCAGCTCCTGGTGGGGGTCGCGAGGCGCTAATGAAAAACTGTTTTTT. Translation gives CASSSWWGSRGANEKLFF.

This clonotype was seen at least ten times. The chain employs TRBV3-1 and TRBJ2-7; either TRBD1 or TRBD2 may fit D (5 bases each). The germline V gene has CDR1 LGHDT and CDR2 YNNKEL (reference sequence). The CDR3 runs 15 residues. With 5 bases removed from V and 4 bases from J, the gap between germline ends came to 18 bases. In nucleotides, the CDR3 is TGTGCCAGCAGCGATCCGGGACGTGGGCAGTACGAGCAGTACTTC. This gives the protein CASSDPGRGQYEQYF.

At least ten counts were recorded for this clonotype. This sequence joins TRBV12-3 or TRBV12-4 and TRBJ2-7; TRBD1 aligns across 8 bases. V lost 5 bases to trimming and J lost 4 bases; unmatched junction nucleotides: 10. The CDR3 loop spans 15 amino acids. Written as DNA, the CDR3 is TGTGCCAGCAGTGACGGACAGGGTGGTATGTACGAGCAGTACTTC. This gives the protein CASSDGQGGMYEQYF.

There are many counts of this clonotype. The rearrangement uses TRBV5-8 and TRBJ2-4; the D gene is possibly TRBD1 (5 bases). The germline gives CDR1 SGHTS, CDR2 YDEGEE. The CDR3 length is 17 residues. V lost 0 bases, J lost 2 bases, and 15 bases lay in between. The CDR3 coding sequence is TGTGCCAGCAGCTTGGACTGGGGCCTCGGAACCAAAAACATTCAGTACTTC. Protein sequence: CASSLDWGLGTKNIQYF.

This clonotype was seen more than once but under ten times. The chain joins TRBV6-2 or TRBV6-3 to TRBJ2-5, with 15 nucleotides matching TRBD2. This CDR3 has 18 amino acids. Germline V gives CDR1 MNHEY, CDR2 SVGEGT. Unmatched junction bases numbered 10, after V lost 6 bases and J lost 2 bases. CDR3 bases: TGTGCCAGCAGCCCGGGACTAGCGGGAGGTTGGTTTCAAGAGACCCAGTACTTC. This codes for CASSPGLAGGWFQETQYF.

CDR3 amino acids: CASSLGDRGGYGYTF. Here the CDR3 DNA reads TGTGCCAGCAGTTTGGGGGACAGGGGAGGCTATGGCTACACCTTC. V is TRBV28 and J is TRBJ1-2, with 10 bases lining up with TRBD1. CDR1 is MDHEN, CDR2 SYDVKM, per germline. CDR3 length: 15 amino acids. Losses at the gene ends were 3 bases for V and 4 bases for J; bases not matched to a gene: 5.

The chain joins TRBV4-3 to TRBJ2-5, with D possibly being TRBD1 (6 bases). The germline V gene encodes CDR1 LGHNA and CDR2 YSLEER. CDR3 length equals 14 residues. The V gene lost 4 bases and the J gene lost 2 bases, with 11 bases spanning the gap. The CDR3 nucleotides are TGCGCCAGCAGCCCCGCCGGACAGCAAGAGACCCAGTACTTC. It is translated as CASSPAGQQETQYF.

As DNA, the CDR3 is TGTGCCATTCCCGGGGGGGCGAGTCGCTATGGCTACACCTTC. This sequence encodes CAIPGGASRYGYTF. This sequence joins TRBV10-3 and TRBJ1-2, with D perhaps TRBD1 (6 bases). The CDR3 consists of 14 residues. Germline assignment: CDR1 ENHRY and CDR2 SYGVKD. Deletions cut 9 bases from V and 4 bases from J, with 18 bases between.

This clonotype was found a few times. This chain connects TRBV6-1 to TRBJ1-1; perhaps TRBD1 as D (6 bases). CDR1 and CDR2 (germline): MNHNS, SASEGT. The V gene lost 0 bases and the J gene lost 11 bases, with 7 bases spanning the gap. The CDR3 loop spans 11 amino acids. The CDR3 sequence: CASSEAGGAFF. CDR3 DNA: TGTGCCAGCAGTGAAGCAGGGGGGGCTTTCTTT.

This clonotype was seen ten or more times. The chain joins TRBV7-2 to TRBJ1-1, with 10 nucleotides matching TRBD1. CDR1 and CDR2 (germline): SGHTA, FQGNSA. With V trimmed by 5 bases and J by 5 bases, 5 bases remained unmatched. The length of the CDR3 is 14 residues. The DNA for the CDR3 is TGTGCCAGCAGCCGAGGGACAGGGGCAACTGAAGCTTTCTTT. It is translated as CASSRGTGATEAFF.

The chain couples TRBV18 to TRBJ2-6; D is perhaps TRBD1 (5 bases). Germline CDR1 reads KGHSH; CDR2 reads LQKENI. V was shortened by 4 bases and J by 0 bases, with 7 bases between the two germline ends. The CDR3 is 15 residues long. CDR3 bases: TGTGCCAGCTCACGACAGATCTCTGGGGCCAACGTCCTGACTTTC. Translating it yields CASSRQISGANVLTF.

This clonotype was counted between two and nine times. This chain's CDR3 is CASSLRPLSGLAGLNEQFF. CDR3 bases: TGTGCCAGCAGCTTACGTCCCCTGTCAGGACTAGCGGGACTCAATGAGCAGTTCTTC. This chain connects TRBV11-2 to TRBJ2-1; TRBD2 aligns across 12 bases. V trimming: 2 bases; J trimming: 6 bases; junction bases outside the gene matches: 14. Germline values: CDR1 SGHAT, CDR2 FQNNGV. This CDR3 is built from 19 residues.

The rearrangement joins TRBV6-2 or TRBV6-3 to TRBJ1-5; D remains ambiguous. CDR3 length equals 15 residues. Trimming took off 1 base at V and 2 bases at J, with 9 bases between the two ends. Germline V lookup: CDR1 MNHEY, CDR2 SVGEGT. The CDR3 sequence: CASSYYPDGNQPQHF. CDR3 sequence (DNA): TGTGCCAGCAGTTACTACCCGGACGGCAATCAGCCCCAGCATTTT.